A selection of T cell receptor beta chains follows, all from one sample in a study of vaccination effects on CD4 cells after COVID-19. Generated by immunoSEQ multiplex PCR, the TCRdb table keeps only in-frame clones and is missing some. Of roughly 59,000 clones in the sample, around four fifths were seen once. No cognate antigen is known for these TCRs. The sequenced sample was CD4+ T cells from PBMCs cultured with HCoV-OC43 spike peptides, obtained after COVID-19 vaccination. The source of these receptors is a human donor who received a COVID-19 vaccine. Each CDR3 is given without its conserved first and last residue.

cdr3_aa v_call
ASTRSTVHSGNTIY TRBV27
ASSPQVVTATHAEQF TRBV5-5
ASSRTVITEAF TRBV19
ASSLRDRGYT TRBV5-1
AISESGSEQF TRBV10-3
ASSLTGEERSYT TRBV19
ASPSIPDFTDTQY TRBV5-8
ATGGGAGSSYNEQF TRBV24-1
ASSPLAGNQPQH TRBV19
ASSHSLAEQF TRBV7-9
ASSRAPLNTGELF TRBV6-5
ASSQTPGTPGGELF TRBV7-3
ASAGVAYSNQPQH TRBV27
ASSVIDMSSYNEQF TRBV28
ASSFPGKYGGELF TRBV5-6
ATSDFGASGTNEQF TRBV24-1
ASSPEAGTYGYT TRBV7-9
ASSIQGSNTEAF TRBV19
AWSMTSAMNEQF TRBV30
ASSQTGIRDQPQH TRBV3-1/TRBV3-2
ASSEARTANSPLH TRBV6-1
ALMDRTNEKLF TRBV30
ATSDRPTGGWAGELF TRBV24-1
ASSQRGVYGYT TRBV3-1/TRBV3-2
ASSWSGVYNEQF TRBV11-2
ASRKQGTNYGYT TRBV9
ASRASGGRYNEQF TRBV19
ASSLGRPDTQY TRBV5-1
AISNDRGLAGATDTQY TRBV10-3
AWSELRGGQPQH TRBV30
AISYDRDRGQTGELF TRBV10-3
ASSPRTDRAF TRBV6-6
ASSLLQGNTGELF TRBV5-1
ASSPTGGGYGYT TRBV7-9
ASSLKQGGYNEQF TRBV5-1
ASSLSAAGDNEQF TRBV28
ASSSQQGADTQY TRBV5-6
ASSVGGQTTNYGYT TRBV9
ASSLAQVRRGYT TRBV28
ASSTGGGSDTQY TRBV19
ASSQVYLGGGTQPQH TRBV4-3
ASSRAGDWGGYT TRBV5-4
AWSVKGTVRPEAF TRBV30
ASSKRTGQNPDTQY TRBV7-2
ASRAGTRGNEQF TRBV6-5
ASSRRDSQARGAF TRBV6-2/TRBV6-3
ASRDTPRVGEAF TRBV4-1
ASSPRSRDWQF TRBV18